These 30 T cell receptor beta chains came from one sample sequenced in a study of neurological immune-mediated disorders. Using its own MiXCR run on the 5' RACE reads, TCRdb lists one record per CDR3 protein. The sample consists of 50,000 or so distinct CDR3 sequences, 25% of them appearing once. The specimen was PBMCs. The receptors stem from a woman in her 70s in good health.

This clonotype has only a few counts. V is TRBV4-3 and J is TRBJ2-7; no definite D call. This CDR3 is 13 amino acids long. Germline V gene data show CDR1 as LGHNA and CDR2 as YSLEER. V lost 1 base to trimming and J lost 4 bases, with 8 bases between them. DNA for the CDR3: TGCGCCAGCAGCCAAGGTCTGCGGTACGAGCAGTACTTC. Translation gives CASSQGLRYEQYF.

This clonotype was recorded a few times. This rearrangement joins TRBV6-5 to TRBJ2-7, with 7 bases fitting TRBD2. Germline V gene lookup returns CDR1 MNHEY and CDR2 SVGAGI. V shed 6 bases, J shed 3 bases, and the junction held 11 bases outside the gene matches. The CDR3 length is 15 residues. The CDR3 protein is CASRRTRAGIYEQYF. CDR3 nucleotides: TGTGCCAGCAGGCGGACTAGAGCGGGGATCTACGAGCAGTACTTC.

This clonotype was observed at least ten times. The chain is built from TRBV6-4 and TRBJ1-2; no clear D. V shed 8 bases and J shed 4 bases, with 20 bases lying between them. Germline CDR1 reads MRHNA; CDR2 reads SNTAGT. The CDR3 spans 15 residues. The CDR3 nucleotides read TGTGCCAGCCCCGGCTGGGCCGTAATTGGCTATGGCTACACCTTC. Translating gives CASPGWAVIGYGYTF.

This clonotype came up a few times. The genes are TRBV27 and TRBJ2-2, with 9 bases aligning to TRBD1. This CDR3 is built from 19 residues. The V gene end was trimmed by 1 base and the J gene end by 2 bases; junction bases not matched to a gene: 11. CDR1 is MNHEY, CDR2 SMNVEV, per germline (reference sequence). The CDR3 reads CASSLLPPYRGPNTGELFF. Written as DNA, the CDR3 is TGTGCCAGCAGTTTATTACCCCCCTACAGGGGGCCAAACACCGGGGAGCTGTTTTTT.

This clonotype was observed many times. The V call is TRBV7-9, the J call TRBJ2-7; 10 bases are shared with TRBD1. This CDR3 has 17 amino acids. Trimming removed 3 bases from V and 0 bases from J; junction bases left unmatched: 8. Germline V gene lookup returns CDR1 SEHNR and CDR2 FQNEAQ (reference sequence). CDR3 loop: CASSLEGGQGFSYEQYF. CDR3 DNA: TGTGCCAGCAGCTTGGAGGGGGGACAGGGGTTCTCCTACGAGCAGTACTTC.

This clonotype was seen at least ten times. V is TRBV3-1 and J is TRBJ2-3; no firm D call. V dropped 1 base and J dropped 0 bases, with 5 bases sitting between them. The CDR3 has 14 amino acids. Germline V lookup: CDR1 LGHDT, CDR2 YNNKEL (reference sequence). This CDR3 reads CASSQGYSTDTQYF. The CDR3 region has the DNA TGTGCCAGCAGCCAAGGGTACAGCACAGATACGCAGTATTTT.

In this sample, this clonotype turned up many times. The genes are TRBV5-1 and TRBJ2-1; the match to TRBD2 covers 10 bases. Germline loops: CDR1 SGHRS, CDR2 YFSETQ. The length of the CDR3 is 15 residues. V was pared by 4 bases and J by 6 bases, with 7 bases of the junction left unmatched. The CDR3 sequence: CASSPFGTSANEQFF. The DNA for the CDR3 is TGCGCCAGCAGCCCGTTTGGGACTAGCGCCAATGAGCAGTTCTTC.

The genes are TRBV10-3 and TRBJ1-6; D is possibly TRBD1 (6 bases). The CDR3 loop spans 15 amino acids. V lost 10 bases and J lost 7, with 20 bases in between. Germline-derived CDR1 and CDR2 are ENHRY and SYGVKD. The CDR3 protein is CASQPNTGSNSPLHF. The CDR3 DNA reads TGTGCCAGCCAGCCCAACACAGGGTCAAATTCACCCCTCCACTTT.

The V gene is TRBV7-2, the J gene TRBJ2-5, with D perhaps matching TRBD2 (6 bases). The V end lost 5 bases, the J end lost 4 bases, and 14 bases lay between the germline ends. In germline, CDR1 is SGHTA, CDR2 FQGNSA. The CDR3 totals 14 residues. CDR3 residues: CASSPLVGGETQYF. In DNA, the CDR3 is TGTGCCAGCAGCCCCCTTGTGGGGGGAGAGACCCAGTACTTC.

V gene TRBV29-1 combines with J gene TRBJ2-1; TRBD2 matches at 7 bases. Germline loops: CDR1 SQVTM, CDR2 ANQGSEA. Trimming at V came to 3 bases and at J to 4 bases, leaving 3 bases not matched to a gene. The CDR3 is made up of 13 amino acids. The CDR3 nucleotides read TGCAGCGTTGAGGGCGGGAGTTACAATGAGCAGTTCTTC. Amino acids: CSVEGGSYNEQFF.

This clonotype was counted only a few times. V gene TRBV19 combines with J gene TRBJ2-7; 8 bases match TRBD1. J gave up 4 bases and V 4 bases, and 9 bases lay outside the gene matches. This CDR3 spans 15 amino acids. Per the germline V gene, CDR1 is LNHDA and CDR2 is SQIVND (reference sequence). The CDR3 DNA reads as TGTGCCAGTAGTACCATAACGACAGGGGTGTACGAGCAGTACTTC. Its translation: CASSTITTGVYEQYF.

This clonotype has at least ten counts. The rearrangement joins TRBV7-9 to TRBJ2-7; D unresolved. Trimming removed 11 bases at V and 3 bases at J, with 17 bases between. This CDR3 has 13 residues. CDR1 is SEHNR, CDR2 FQNEAQ, per germline (reference sequence). CDR3 sequence: CAGAEAPYYEQYF. In nucleotides, the CDR3 is TGTGCCGGTGCTGAGGCACCTTACTACGAGCAGTACTTC.

This clonotype was found many times. V is TRBV18 and J is TRBJ2-1; no clear D. The CDR3 covers 12 residues. Between the trimmed V and J ends, which lost 4 bases and 4 bases, there was a span of 5 bases. The germline gives CDR1 KGHSH, CDR2 LQKENI. The CDR3 bases are TGTGCCAGCTCACTTGAGTACAATGAGCAGTTCTTC. It codes for CASSLEYNEQFF.

The DNA of the CDR3 is TGTGCCAGCAGCTCGATACCGGGGGGGCCCCAGCATTTT. Its protein is CASSSIPGGPQHF. The genes are TRBV11-2 and TRBJ1-5; possibly TRBD1 for D (5 bases). CDR1 is SGHAT and CDR2 is FQNNGV in the germline V gene. V was clipped by 4 bases and J by 9 bases, with 13 bases between them. There are 13 residues in the CDR3.

In its sample, this clonotype was seen once. The genes are TRBV28 and TRBJ2-7; TRBD1 might be the D (6 bases). The J call may be incorrect, as the DNA end agrees better with TRBJ2-5. The CDR3 runs 13 residues. Germline CDR1 MDHEN, CDR2 SYDVKM. CDR3 nucleotide sequence: TGTGCCAGCAACCGACAGGTTCGAGAGACCCAGTACTTC. This codes for CASNRQVRETQYF.

The rearrangement joins TRBV4-3 to TRBJ2-3, with 9 bases fitting TRBD2. There are 16 residues in the CDR3. V lost 0 bases, J lost 4 bases, and 5 bases stayed unmatched. Per germline, CDR1 LGHNA and CDR2 YSLEER. The CDR3 spells CASSQDGLAKADTQYF. The CDR3 nucleotides read TGCGCCAGCAGCCAAGACGGACTAGCGAAGGCAGATACGCAGTATTTT.

This clonotype was detected many times. The genes are TRBV7-2 and TRBJ2-7; the match to TRBD2 covers 12 bases. The CDR3 covers 19 residues. V lost 5 bases, J lost 0 bases, and 14 bases stayed unmatched. In germline, CDR1 is SGHTA, CDR2 FQGNSA. CDR3 loop: CASSRPIIQTSGSSYEQYF. The CDR3 DNA follows: TGTGCCAGCAGCCGCCCCATCATCCAGACTAGCGGGAGCTCCTACGAGCAGTACTTC.

The V gene is TRBV20-1, the J gene TRBJ2-3; tentatively, D is TRBD2 (6 bases). V was clipped by 7 bases and J by 0 bases, with 17 bases between them. There are 15 residues in the CDR3. Germline assignment: CDR1 DFQATT and CDR2 SNEGSKA (reference sequence). CDR3 sequence reads: CSVTPPGTSTDTQYF. The CDR3 DNA is TGCAGTGTTACCCCCCCGGGGACTAGCACAGATACGCAGTATTTT.

The J gene is TRBJ2-2, the V gene TRBV24-1, with D tentatively TRBD2 (6 bases). The CDR3 runs to 15 residues. CDR1 and CDR2 from the germline V gene are KGHDR and SFDVKD. Trimming left V 4 bases short and J 6 bases short, with 14 bases between. The CDR3 bases are TGTGCCACCAGTGACCTTCGACGGAGGGCCGGGGAGCTGTTTTTT. Translation: CATSDLRRRAGELFF.

This clonotype was found many times. This chain uses TRBV14 with TRBJ1-6; no clear D gene. CDR1 and CDR2 from the germline V gene are SGHDN and FVKESK. V lost 7 bases and J 7 bases, leaving 11 bases between the germline ends. The CDR3 totals 13 residues. In DNA, the CDR3 is TGTGCCAGCACGGGAAGCCTAAATTCACCCCTCCACTTT. Protein product: CASTGSLNSPLHF.

Many counts were recorded for this clonotype. The junction departs from germline at one end; a sequencing error may be responsible. This chain uses TRBV6-2 or TRBV6-3 with TRBJ2-7; D remains unclear. Germline loops: CDR1 MNHEY, CDR2 SVGEGT. This CDR3 has 14 amino acids. CDR3 residues: CASSYSHTSVKKCF. In DNA form, the CDR3 reads TGTGCCAGCAGTTACTCGCACACCTCAGTAAAGAAGTGCTTC.

This clonotype occurred many times. This chain connects TRBV24-1 to TRBJ2-5, with no clear D. The germline CDR1 and CDR2 sequences are KGHDR and SFDVKD. The CDR3 extends over 11 amino acids. The V gene lost 6 bases and the J gene lost 5 bases, with 6 bases spanning the gap. The DNA of the CDR3 is TGTGCCACCAGTCTCGGGGAGACCCAGTACTTC. Translation: CATSLGETQYF.

This clonotype was found many times. The chain links TRBV30 to TRBJ2-7; no clear D. The V gene's germline CDR1 is GTSNPN and CDR2 SVGIG (reference sequence). The CDR3 has 13 amino acids. V was trimmed by 0 bases and J by 9 bases, leaving 15 bases between them. CDR3 sequence (DNA): TGTGCCTGGAGTGTATCCACCCTTGGGGTGCAGTACTTC. As protein: CAWSVSTLGVQYF.

This clonotype showed up many times. The chain has TRBV15 and TRBJ2-5, with 9 bases fitting TRBD1. Looked up from germline, CDR1 is LNHNV and CDR2 is YYDKDF (reference sequence). V lost 0 bases, J lost 5 bases, and 7 bases stayed unmatched. This CDR3 comprises 16 residues. The CDR3 coding sequence is TGTGCCACCAGCAGAGATCCTGGGACAGGGACGGAGACCCAGTACTTC. It yields the protein CATSRDPGTGTETQYF.

This rearrangement joins TRBV7-2 to TRBJ2-5; D is unresolved. Per the germline V gene, CDR1 is SGHTA and CDR2 is FQGNSA. Between the trimmed V and J ends, which lost 6 bases and 2 bases, there was a span of 4 bases. The CDR3 loop spans 11 amino acids. CDR3 DNA sequence: TGTGCCAGCAGGGGACAAGAGACCCAGTACTTC. As protein: CASRGQETQYF.

This clonotype is labeled as medium-sized (0.01 to 0.1%). The genes are TRBV19 and TRBJ1-2; possible D gene TRBD1, 5 bases. Germline CDR1 LNHDA, CDR2 SQIVND (reference sequence). V was clipped by 6 bases and J by 7 bases, with 12 bases between them. The CDR3 is 12 amino acids. CDR3 nucleotide sequence: TGTGCCAGTAGCGTCCTCGGGACTGGCTACACCTTC. This gives the protein CASSVLGTGYTF.

This clonotype showed up many times. The chain recombines TRBV7-2 with TRBJ2-5, with 9 nucleotides matching TRBD2. Germline V lookup: CDR1 SGHTA, CDR2 FQGNSA. Unmatched junction bases numbered 11, after V lost 2 bases and J lost 7 bases. The CDR3 consists of 16 residues. Here the CDR3 reads CASSLNPSGIRGTQYF. DNA for the CDR3: TGTGCCAGCAGCTTAAACCCTAGCGGGATTCGGGGGACCCAGTACTTC.

The chain carries TRBV27 and TRBJ1-1; 7 positions agree with TRBD1. From germline, CDR1 is MNHEY and CDR2 SMNVEV (reference sequence). The CDR3 spans 15 residues. J lost 7 bases, V lost 4 bases, and 12 bases had no gene match. The CDR3 is CASSSRGQQRVEAFF. CDR3 sequence (DNA): TGTGCCAGCAGTTCGCGGGGACAGCAAAGAGTTGAAGCTTTCTTT.

This clonotype was seen at least ten times. The chain couples TRBV5-1 to TRBJ1-1; D is ambiguous. Per germline, CDR1 SGHRS and CDR2 YFSETQ. V shed 0 bases and J shed 6 bases, with 12 bases lying between them. This CDR3 has 14 residues. CDR3 bases: TGCGCCAGCAGCTTGGAGGGCTATAGCGCTGAAGCTTTCTTT. This encodes CASSLEGYSAEAFF. The variable domain in full, completed from reference TRBV5-1 and TRBJ1-1, reads KAGVTQTPRYLIKTRGQQVTLSCSPISGHRSVSWYQQTPGQGLQFLFEYFSETQRNKGNFPGRFSGRQFSNSRSEMNVSTLELGDSALYLCASSLEGYSAEAFFGQGTRLTVV.

The CDR3 sequence: CASSTRWGARNTEAFF. DNA for the CDR3: TGTGCCAGCAGCACCAGGTGGGGGGCTCGGAACACTGAAGCTTTCTTT. The chain combines TRBV11-1 with TRBJ1-1, with D tentatively TRBD1 (6 bases). Trimming stripped 5 bases from V and 1 base from J, with 17 bases between. The CDR3 runs to 16 residues. Germline V gene data show CDR1 as SGHAT and CDR2 as FQDESV (reference sequence).